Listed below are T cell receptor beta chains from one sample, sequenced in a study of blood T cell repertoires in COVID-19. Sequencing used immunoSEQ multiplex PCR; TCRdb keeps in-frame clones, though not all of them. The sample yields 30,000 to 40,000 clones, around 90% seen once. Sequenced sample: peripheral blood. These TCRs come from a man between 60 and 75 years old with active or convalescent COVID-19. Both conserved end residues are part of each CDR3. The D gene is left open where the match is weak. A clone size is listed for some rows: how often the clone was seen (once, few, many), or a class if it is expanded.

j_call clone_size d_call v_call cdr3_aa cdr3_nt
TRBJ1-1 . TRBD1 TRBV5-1 CASSPGDRRGEAFF TGCGCCAGCAGCCCAGGGGACAGGAGGGGTGAAGCTTTCTTT
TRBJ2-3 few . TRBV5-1 CASSLEQGSDTQYF TGCGCCAGCAGCTTGGAACAGGGATCAGATACGCAGTATTTT
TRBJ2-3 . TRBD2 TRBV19 CASRPAGRSGGTDTQYF TGTGCCAGTAGGCCAGCGGGAAGGAGTGGAGGCACAGATACGCAGTATTTT
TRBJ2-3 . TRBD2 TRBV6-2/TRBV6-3 CASSFLAGGRSDTQYF TGTGCCAGCAGTTTCCTAGCGGGAGGTCGGTCAGATACGCAGTATTTT
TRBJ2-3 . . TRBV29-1 CSVEVVLSSTDTQYF TGCAGCGTTGAAGTCGTCCTGAGTAGCACAGATACGCAGTATTTT
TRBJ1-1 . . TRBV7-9 CASSLDRNTEAFF TGTGCCAGCAGCTTGGACAGGAACACTGAAGCTTTCTTT
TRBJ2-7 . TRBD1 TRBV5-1 CASSLRTGWYEQYF TGCGCCAGCAGCTTGAGGACAGGGTGGTACGAGCAGTACTTC
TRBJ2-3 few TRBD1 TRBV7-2 CASSFGTGQNTQYF TGTGCCAGCAGCTTTGGAACGGGACAGAATACGCAGTATTTT
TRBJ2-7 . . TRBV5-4 CASSLAQDSYEQYF TGTGCCAGCAGCTTGGCTCAGGACTCCTACGAGCAGTACTTC
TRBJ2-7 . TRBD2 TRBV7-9 CASSLYAGGPFEQYF TGTGCCAGCAGCTTATACGCGGGAGGGCCGTTCGAGCAGTACTTC
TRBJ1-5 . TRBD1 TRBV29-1 CSVVQGGNNQPQHF TGCAGCGTTGTACAGGGGGGAAACAATCAGCCCCAGCATTTT
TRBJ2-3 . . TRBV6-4 CASSSVYPTDTQYF TGTGCCAGCTCTAGCGTCTACCCCACAGATACGCAGTATTTT
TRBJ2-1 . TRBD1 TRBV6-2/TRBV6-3 CASSYGLRDREANEQFF TGTGCCAGCAGTTACGGCCTCCGGGACAGGGAGGCCAATGAGCAGTTCTTC
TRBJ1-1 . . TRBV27 CASSLARGLEAFF TGTGCCAGCAGTTTAGCCCGAGGCCTTGAAGCTTTCTTT
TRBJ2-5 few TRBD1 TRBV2 CASSEGGQGAKTQYF TGTGCCAGCAGTGAAGGGGGACAGGGGGCGAAGACCCAGTACTTC
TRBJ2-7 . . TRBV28 CASSWGVTYEQYF TGTGCCAGCAGTTGGGGGGTAACCTACGAGCAGTACTTC
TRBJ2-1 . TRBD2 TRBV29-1 CSVNSGRAQAYNEQFF TGCAGCGTTAATAGCGGGAGGGCCCAAGCCTACAATGAGCAGTTCTTC
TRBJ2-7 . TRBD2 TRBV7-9 CASSLVAGGRAHEQYF TGTGCCAGCAGCTTAGTCGCTGGCGGGAGGGCTCACGAGCAGTACTTC
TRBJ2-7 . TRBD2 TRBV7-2 CASSLAGLAGLGSYEQYF TGTGCCAGCAGCTTAGCGGGACTAGCGGGTCTCGGGTCCTACGAGCAGTACTTC
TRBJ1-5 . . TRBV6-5 CASSPQGGGNQPQHF TGTGCCAGCAGCCCCCAAGGGGGTGGCAATCAGCCCCAGCATTTT
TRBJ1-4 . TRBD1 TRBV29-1 CSVSGRTGNEKLFF TGCAGCGTGTCCGGAAGGACAGGAAATGAAAAACTGTTTTTT
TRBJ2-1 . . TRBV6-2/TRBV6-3 CASSLTDPSYNEQFF TGTGCCAGCAGTCTGACAGACCCCTCCTACAATGAGCAGTTCTTC
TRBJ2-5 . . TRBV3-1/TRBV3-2 CASSQVVGDYQETQYF TGTGCCAGCAGCCAAGTCGTCGGGGACTACCAAGAGACCCAGTACTTC
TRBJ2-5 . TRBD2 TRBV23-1 CASSQSPSREGLETQYF TGCGCCAGCAGTCAATCCCCATCTCGGGAGGGCCTGGAGACCCAGTACTTC